The text below deals with one TCR beta chain. Per the study methods: Amplified reference gene primers provided the basis for estimating nucleated cell counts. Repertoires were generated with immunoSEQ multiplex PCR, while TCRdb's copy carries only in-frame clones and drops some. V and J calls plus clone size are reproduced from that table; the DNA served to infer D and trimming. The repertoire has more than 300,000 clones, about 90% of them found once; the top ten carry around 3.5%. The data were taken from a study of blood T cell repertoires in COVID-19. Overall study: Sample material is recorded as cDNA or gDNA derived from T cells, B-cell-depleted T cells, or PBMCs.

V shed 2 bases and J shed 8 bases, with 10 bases lying between them. The CDR3 is 13 amino acids. CDR1 is MNHEY, CDR2 SMNVEV, per germline (reference sequence). The sequenced sample was peripheral blood. This chain links TRBV27 with TRBJ2-1, with a tentative D call TRBD2 (5 bases). The source of this sequence is a woman in her late teens or twenties who had recovered from COVID-19. The CDR3 is CASSLNGVDEQFF. The DNA for the CDR3 is TGTGCCAGCAGTTTAAACGGGGTGGATGAGCAGTTCTTC.